This T cell receptor (beta chain) comes out of a study of regulatory T cells in long-lasting Graves disease. The ends lost 2 bases at V and 6 bases at J; junction bases unmatched: 7. The CDR3 sequence is 14 residues long. CDR1 is SEHNR, CDR2 FQNEAQ, per germline (reference sequence). Time point of the sample: persistent/refractory GD, antithyroid drugs over 5 years with positive TRAb. Isolated PBMC RNA provided the starting material for the TCR library. The patients included were those that came from an endocrinology department in Xi'an, China. The TCR beta library used iRepertoire HTBI primers with Arm-PCR amplification of CDR3. TCRdb itself ran the multiplex PCR reads through MiXCR, one entry per CDR3 protein. Here the sample spans roughly 300,000 distinct CDR3 sequences, roughly a fifth being singletons.

The chain is built from TRBV7-9 and TRBJ2-7; TRBD2 matches 7 bases. The source is a female donor with Graves disease. This specimen was peripheral blood mononuclear cells (PBMCs), taken when the disease was refractory, from a patient treated with antithyroid drugs. CDR3 protein: CASSLKLASGEQYF. The CDR3 DNA follows: TGTGCCAGCAGCTTAAAACTAGCTAGCGGCGAGCAGTACTTC.